The 11 T cell receptor beta chains given below trace back to one sample, sequenced in a study of cytomegalovirus exposure and HLA in healthy donors. Using immunoSEQ multiplex PCR, the repertoire was profiled, and TCRdb retains in-frame clones only, with some absent. The data show fewer than 200,000 clones, roughly 85% seen once. The sequenced material came from PBMCs. These receptors were obtained from a man younger than 30 in good health and CMV-seropositive.

This clone turned up a few times. This chain uses TRBV19 with TRBJ1-1, with D unresolved. Germline CDR1 and CDR2: LNHDA and SQIVND (reference sequence). This CDR3 comprises 13 residues. V lost 5 bases, J lost 2 bases, and 9 bases lay in between. Here the CDR3 DNA reads TGTGCCAGTAGTGCGGCCCTAAACACTGAAGCTTTCTTT. Its translation: CASSAALNTEAFF.

In DNA, the CDR3 is TGTGCCAGCAGTTCTGCCTTAAGGGAGGCCACCCAGTACTTC. Translating it yields CASSSALREATQYF. This chain joins TRBV27 and TRBJ2-5; the D gene is possibly TRBD2 (6 bases). This CDR3 has 14 residues. V dropped 4 bases and J dropped 8 bases, with 17 bases sitting between them. Germline CDR1 reads MNHEY; CDR2 reads SMNVEV (reference sequence).

The chain is built from TRBV9 and TRBJ1-2; possible D gene TRBD1, 5 bases. The CDR3 loop spans 13 amino acids. CDR1 is SGDLS and CDR2 is YYNGEE in the germline V gene. The V end was cut by 4 bases, the J end by 7 bases, with 14 bases between. CDR3 loop: CASSLGTEGGYTF. The CDR3 bases are TGTGCCAGCAGCCTTGGGACGGAGGGTGGCTACACCTTC.

The chain recombines TRBV9 with TRBJ2-7; D might be TRBD2 (5 bases). This CDR3 comprises 13 residues. The V gene's germline CDR1 is SGDLS and CDR2 YYNGEE. The V gene lost 3 bases and the J gene lost 3 bases, with 10 bases spanning the gap. The CDR3 sequence is CASSGEEGYEQYF. As DNA, the CDR3 is TGTGCCAGCAGCGGAGAAGAGGGCTACGAGCAGTACTTC.

The V gene is TRBV30, the J gene TRBJ2-4, with D possibly TRBD1 on 6 matching bases. In germline, CDR1 is GTSNPN, CDR2 SVGIG (reference sequence). The CDR3 is 14 amino acids. V was shortened by 3 bases and J by 5 bases, with 14 bases between the two germline ends. The CDR3 DNA reads as TGTGCCTGGAGCGTAACAGGGAGCCAAAACATTCAGTACTTC. Encoded protein: CAWSVTGSQNIQYF. The full variable domain, with the rest looked up from reference TRBV30 and TRBJ2-4, is SQTIHQWPATLVQPVGSPLSLECTVEGTSNPNLYWYRQAAGRGLQLLFYSVGIGQISSEVPQNLSASRPQDRQFILSSKKLLLSDSGFYLCAWSVTGSQNIQYFGAGTRLSVL.

V gene TRBV18 combines with J gene TRBJ1-1; D unclear. CDR1 and CDR2 from the germline V gene are KGHSH and LQKENI. The CDR3 runs to 15 residues. V shed 4 bases and J shed 5 bases, with 17 bases lying between them. The CDR3 coding sequence is TGTGCCAGCTCACAAACCAGTGGAGAGGAAACTGAAGCTTTCTTT. Encoded protein: CASSQTSGEETEAFF.

Ten or more counts support this clone. V usage is TRBV6-4 and J usage is TRBJ2-3, with D possibly being TRBD2 (6 bases). The CDR3 totals 13 residues. The ends were cut back, 4 bases at V and 1 base at J, with 6 bases in the middle. Germline loops: CDR1 MRHNA, CDR2 SNTAGT. CDR3: CASSAGGTDTQYF. The CDR3 DNA is TGTGCCAGCAGTGCGGGGGGCACAGATACGCAGTATTTT.

The chain couples TRBV6-5 to TRBJ1-2; possible D gene TRBD1, 6 bases. Germline V gene lookup returns CDR1 MNHEY and CDR2 SVGAGI. Trimming removed 2 bases from V and 5 bases from J, with 12 bases in between. This CDR3 is built from 14 residues. The CDR3 here is CASSYLDRPYGYTF. The CDR3 region has the DNA TGTGCCAGCAGTTACCTGGACAGACCTTATGGCTACACCTTC.

This chain joins TRBV7-8 and TRBJ2-3, with 11 nucleotides matching TRBD2. Trimming removed 0 bases from V and 2 bases from J; junction bases left unmatched: 7. Germline CDR1 and CDR2: SGHVS and FQNEAQ. The CDR3 is 18 amino acids. The CDR3 reads CASSLAIWTSGLTDTQYF. CDR3 nucleotide sequence: TGTGCCAGCAGCTTAGCAATTTGGACTAGCGGGCTCACAGATACGCAGTATTTT.

The V call is TRBV5-1, the J call TRBJ2-1; 15 bases line up with TRBD2. This CDR3 spans 19 amino acids. The germline gives CDR1 SGHRS, CDR2 YFSETQ. The trim removed 3 bases at V and 1 base at J, leaving 8 bases unmatched. CDR3 in amino acids: CASSSEGLAGGLSYNEQFF. The CDR3 DNA follows: TGCGCCAGCAGCTCAGAAGGACTAGCGGGAGGGTTATCCTACAATGAGCAGTTCTTC.

This chain uses TRBV28 with TRBJ1-2, with 10 bases fitting TRBD1. Per germline, CDR1 MDHEN and CDR2 SYDVKM. CDR3 length: 17 amino acids. J was trimmed by 3 bases and V by 5 bases; bases with no gene match: 12. The chain's CDR3 is CASSPDSPDRGDYGYTF. As DNA, the CDR3 is TGTGCCAGCAGTCCAGACTCCCCGGACAGGGGGGACTATGGCTACACCTTC.